This T cell receptor beta chain was captured in a study of cytomegalovirus exposure and HLA in healthy donors. Germline values: CDR1 ENHRY, CDR2 SYGVKD. This CDR3 contains 16 residues. V lost 3 bases and J 0 bases, leaving 11 bases between the germline ends. General study points: Some V segments, TRBV6-2 and TRBV6-3 among them, were indistinguishable and were therefore excluded.

It was with 60 Vbeta and 13 Jbeta primers that the PCR ran. Measured with immunoSEQ multiplex PCR; TCRdb has only the in-frame clones, and not every one. This table holds 150,000 to 200,000 clones, roughly 80% found once. Only a few counts were recorded for this clone. Its antigen remains unknown. The sequence was obtained from a female donor in good health and CMV-seronegative. The V gene is TRBV10-3, the J gene TRBJ1-4; no clear D. The sample taken for sequencing was PBMCs. In DNA, the CDR3 is TGTGCCATCAGTGAACGCGGAAAGTCAACTAATGAAAAACTGTTTTTT. Translating it yields CAISERGKSTNEKLFF.